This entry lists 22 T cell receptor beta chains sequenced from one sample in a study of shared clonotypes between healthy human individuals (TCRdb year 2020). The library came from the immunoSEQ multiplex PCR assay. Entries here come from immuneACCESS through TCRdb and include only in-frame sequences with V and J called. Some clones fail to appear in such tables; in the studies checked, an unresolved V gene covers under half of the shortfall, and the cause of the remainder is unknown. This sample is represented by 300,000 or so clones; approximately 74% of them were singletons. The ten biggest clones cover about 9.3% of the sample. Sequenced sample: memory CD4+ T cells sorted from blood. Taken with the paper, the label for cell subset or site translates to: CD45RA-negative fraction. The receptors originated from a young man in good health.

CDR3 nucleotides: TGTGCCAGCAGTGAAAGTAGCAGGGCCACCGGGGAGCTGTTTTTT. Translating it yields CASSESSRATGELFF. The chain joins TRBV2 to TRBJ2-2, with TRBD1 as a possible D gene (5 bases). Trimming removed 2 bases from V and 4 bases from J, with 11 bases in between. The CDR3 is made up of 15 amino acids. Germline lookup yields CDR1 SNHLY and CDR2 FYNNEI.

CDR3 in amino acids: CATSPRQGFSGANVLTF. The CDR3 region has the DNA TGTGCCACTAGCCCCCGACAGGGCTTCTCTGGGGCCAACGTCCTGACTTTC. The V call is TRBV19, the J call TRBJ2-6, with 7 bases aligning to TRBD1. CDR1 and CDR2 from the germline V gene are LNHDA and SQIVND (reference sequence). The ends lost 10 bases at V and 0 bases at J; junction bases unmatched: 12. The CDR3 length is 17 residues.

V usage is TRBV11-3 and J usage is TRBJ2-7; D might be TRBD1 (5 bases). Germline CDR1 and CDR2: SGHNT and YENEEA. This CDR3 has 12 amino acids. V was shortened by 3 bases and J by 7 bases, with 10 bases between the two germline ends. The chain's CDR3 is CASSFGATEQYF. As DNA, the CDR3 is TGTGCCAGCAGCTTTGGGGCGACTGAGCAGTACTTC.

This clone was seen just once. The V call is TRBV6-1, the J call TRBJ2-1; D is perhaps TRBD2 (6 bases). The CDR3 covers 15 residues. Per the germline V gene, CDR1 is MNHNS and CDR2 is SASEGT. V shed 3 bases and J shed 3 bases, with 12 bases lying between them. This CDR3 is CASSESSGDYNEQFF. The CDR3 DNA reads TGTGCCAGCAGTGAGAGTAGCGGAGACTACAATGAGCAGTTCTTC.

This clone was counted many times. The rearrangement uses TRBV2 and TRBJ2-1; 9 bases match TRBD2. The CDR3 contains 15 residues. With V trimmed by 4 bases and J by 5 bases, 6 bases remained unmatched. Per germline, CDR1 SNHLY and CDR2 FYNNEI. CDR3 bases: TGTGCCAGCAGTGCCCGGACTAGCGTAAACAATGAGCAGTTCTTC. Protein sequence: CASSARTSVNNEQFF.

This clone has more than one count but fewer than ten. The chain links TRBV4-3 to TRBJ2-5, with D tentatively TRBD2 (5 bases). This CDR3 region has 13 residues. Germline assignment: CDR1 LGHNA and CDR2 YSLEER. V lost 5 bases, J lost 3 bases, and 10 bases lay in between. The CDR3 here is CASSSWGEETQYF. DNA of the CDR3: TGCGCCAGCAGCTCTTGGGGAGAAGAGACCCAGTACTTC.

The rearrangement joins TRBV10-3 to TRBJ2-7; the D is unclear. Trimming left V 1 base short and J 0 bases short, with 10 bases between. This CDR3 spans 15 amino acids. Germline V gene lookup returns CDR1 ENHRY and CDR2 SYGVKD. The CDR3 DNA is TGTGCCATCAGTGAGTTAACAAGGAGCTCCTACGAGCAGTACTTC. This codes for CAISELTRSSYEQYF.

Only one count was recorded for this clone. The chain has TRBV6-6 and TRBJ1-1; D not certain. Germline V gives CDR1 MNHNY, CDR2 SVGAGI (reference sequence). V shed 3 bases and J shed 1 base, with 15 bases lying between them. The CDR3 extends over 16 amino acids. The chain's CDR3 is CASSYALRTENTEAFF. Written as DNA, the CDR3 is TGTGCCAGCAGTTATGCCTTAAGGACTGAGAACACTGAAGCTTTCTTT.

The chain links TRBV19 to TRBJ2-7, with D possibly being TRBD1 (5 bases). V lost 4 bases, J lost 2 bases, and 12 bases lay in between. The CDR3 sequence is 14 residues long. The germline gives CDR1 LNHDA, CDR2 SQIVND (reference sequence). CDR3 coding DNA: TGTGCCAGTAGTACCCAGGCAGGGACCTACGAGCAGTACTTC. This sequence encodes CASSTQAGTYEQYF.

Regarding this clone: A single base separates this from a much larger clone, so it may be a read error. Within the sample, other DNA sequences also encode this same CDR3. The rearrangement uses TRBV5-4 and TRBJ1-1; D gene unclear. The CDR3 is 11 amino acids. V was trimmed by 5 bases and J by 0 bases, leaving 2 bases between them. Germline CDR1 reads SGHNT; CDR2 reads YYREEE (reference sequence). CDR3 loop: CASSLNTEAFF. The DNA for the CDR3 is TGTGCCAGCAGTTTGAACACTGAAGCTTTCTTT.

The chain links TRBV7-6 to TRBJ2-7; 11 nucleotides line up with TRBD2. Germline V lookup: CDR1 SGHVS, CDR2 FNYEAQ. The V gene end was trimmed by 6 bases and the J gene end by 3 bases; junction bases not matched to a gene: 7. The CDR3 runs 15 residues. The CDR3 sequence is CASSLGGTSGYEQYF. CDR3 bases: TGTGCCAGCAGTCTAGGGGGGACTAGCGGCTACGAGCAGTACTTC.

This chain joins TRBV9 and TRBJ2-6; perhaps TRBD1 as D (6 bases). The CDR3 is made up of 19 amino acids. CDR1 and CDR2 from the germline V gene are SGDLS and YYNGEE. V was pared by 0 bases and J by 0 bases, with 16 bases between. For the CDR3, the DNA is TGTGCCAGCAGCGTAGCCTCTCGGGACACAACCTCTGGGGCCAACGTCCTGACTTTC. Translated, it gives CASSVASRDTTSGANVLTF. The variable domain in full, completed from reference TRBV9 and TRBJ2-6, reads DSGVTQTPKHLITATGQRVTLRCSPRSGDLSVYWYQQSLDQGLQFLIQYYNGEERAKGNILERFSAQQFPDLHSELNLSSLELGDSALYFCASSVASRDTTSGANVLTFGAGSRLTVL.

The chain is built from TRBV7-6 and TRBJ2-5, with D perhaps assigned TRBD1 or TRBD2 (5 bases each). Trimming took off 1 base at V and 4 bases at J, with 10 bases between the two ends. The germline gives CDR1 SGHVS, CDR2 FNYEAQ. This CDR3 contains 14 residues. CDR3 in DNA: TGTGCCAGCAGCTTAGAGCCGGGGCGAGAGACCCAGTACTTC. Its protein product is CASSLEPGRETQYF.

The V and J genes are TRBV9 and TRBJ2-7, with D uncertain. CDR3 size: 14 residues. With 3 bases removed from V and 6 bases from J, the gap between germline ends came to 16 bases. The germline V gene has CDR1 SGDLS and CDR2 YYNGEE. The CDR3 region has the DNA TGTGCCAGCAGCGCCCGGCCAGACTTAGTCGAGCAGTACTTC. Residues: CASSARPDLVEQYF.

The CDR3 spells CASSLLPGLAGGTNTGELFF. For the CDR3, the DNA is TGTGCCAGCAGCCTCCTCCCGGGACTAGCGGGAGGGACGAACACCGGGGAGCTGTTTTTT. The chain uses TRBV7-6 and TRBJ2-2; 16 positions agree with TRBD2. The CDR3 totals 20 residues. Germline-derived CDR1 and CDR2 are SGHVS and FNYEAQ. Unmatched junction bases numbered 9, after V lost 5 bases and J lost 0 bases.

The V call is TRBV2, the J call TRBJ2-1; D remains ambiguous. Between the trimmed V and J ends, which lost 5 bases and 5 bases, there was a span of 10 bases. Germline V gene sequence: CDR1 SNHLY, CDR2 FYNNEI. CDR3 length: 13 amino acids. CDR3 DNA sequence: TGTGCCAGCAGTAGAAATCAAAACAATGAGCAGTTCTTC. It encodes CASSRNQNNEQFF. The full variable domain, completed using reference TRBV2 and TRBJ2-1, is EPEVTQTPSHQVTQMGQEVILRCVPISNHLYFYWYRQILGQKVEFLVSFYNNEISEKSEIFDDQFSVERPDGSNFTLKIRSTKLEDSAMYFCASSRNQNNEQFFGPGTRLTVL.

The CDR3 coding sequence is TGTGCCAGCTCACCCTTAGCGGGTACCTACGAGCAGTACTTC. It specifies CASSPLAGTYEQYF. This chain joins TRBV18 and TRBJ2-7; 7 bases map to TRBD2. CDR1 and CDR2 (germline): KGHSH, LQKENI. Germline trimming cut 3 bases from V and 2 bases from J; bases unmatched to any gene: 4. This CDR3 is 14 amino acids long.

CDR3 DNA sequence: TGTGCCAGCAGCTTAGGACTGGAAAGGGACAGAAATAACTACGAGCAGTACTTC. It is translated as CASSLGLERDRNNYEQYF. The chain uses TRBV7-2 and TRBJ2-7; 7 bases are shared with TRBD1. Germline trimming cut 1 base from V and 3 bases from J; bases unmatched to any gene: 15. CDR1 is SGHTA and CDR2 is FQGNSA in the germline V gene. The CDR3 length is 18 residues. The full variable domain, with the rest looked up from reference TRBV7-2 and TRBJ2-7, is GAGVSQSPSNKVTEKGKDVELRCDPISGHTALYWYRQSLGQGLEFLIYFQGNSAPDKSGLPSDRFSAERTGGSVSTLTIQRTQQEDSAVYLCASSLGLERDRNNYEQYFGPGTRLTVT.

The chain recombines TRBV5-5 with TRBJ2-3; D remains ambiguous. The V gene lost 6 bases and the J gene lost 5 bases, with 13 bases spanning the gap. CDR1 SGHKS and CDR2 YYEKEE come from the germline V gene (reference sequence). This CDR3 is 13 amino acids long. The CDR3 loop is CASNYIPGDTQYF. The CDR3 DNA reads TGTGCCAGCAACTACATTCCGGGAGATACGCAGTATTTT.

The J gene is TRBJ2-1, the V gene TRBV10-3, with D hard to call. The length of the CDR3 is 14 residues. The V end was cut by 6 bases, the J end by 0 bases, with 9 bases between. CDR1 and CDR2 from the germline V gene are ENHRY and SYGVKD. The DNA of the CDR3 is TGTGCCATCAGAACTGGCGGCTCCTACAATGAGCAGTTCTTC. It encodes CAIRTGGSYNEQFF.

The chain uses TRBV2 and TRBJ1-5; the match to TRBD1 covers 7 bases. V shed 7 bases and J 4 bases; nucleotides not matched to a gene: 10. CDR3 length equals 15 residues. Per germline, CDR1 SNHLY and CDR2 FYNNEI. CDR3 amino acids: CASNRGGRDNQPQHF. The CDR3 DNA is TGTGCCAGCAACAGGGGTGGTAGGGATAATCAGCCCCAGCATTTT.

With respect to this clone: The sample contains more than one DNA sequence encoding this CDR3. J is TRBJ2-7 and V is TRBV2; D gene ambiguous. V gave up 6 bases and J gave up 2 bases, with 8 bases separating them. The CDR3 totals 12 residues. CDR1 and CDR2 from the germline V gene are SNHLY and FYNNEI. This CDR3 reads CASRAETYEQYF. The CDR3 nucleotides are TGTGCCAGCAGGGCTGAGACCTACGAGCAGTACTTC.